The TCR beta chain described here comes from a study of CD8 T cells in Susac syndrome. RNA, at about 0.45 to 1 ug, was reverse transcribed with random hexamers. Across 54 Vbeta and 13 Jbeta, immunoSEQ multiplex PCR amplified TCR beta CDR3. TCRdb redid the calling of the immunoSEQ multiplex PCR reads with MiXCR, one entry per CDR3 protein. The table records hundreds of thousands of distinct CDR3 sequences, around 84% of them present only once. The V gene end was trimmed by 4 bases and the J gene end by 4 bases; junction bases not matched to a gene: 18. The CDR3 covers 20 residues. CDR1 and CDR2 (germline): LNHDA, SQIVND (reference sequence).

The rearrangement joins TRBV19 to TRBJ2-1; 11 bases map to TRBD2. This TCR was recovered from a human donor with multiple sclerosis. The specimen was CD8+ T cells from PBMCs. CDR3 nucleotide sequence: TGTGCCAGTAGTAGTTTATTGCTTAGCGGGAGGGTTGGGGTGTACAATGAGCAGTTCTTC. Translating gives CASSSLLLSGRVGVYNEQFF.